This is a list of T cell receptor beta chains from one sample in a study of shared clonotypes between healthy human individuals. Using immunoSEQ multiplex PCR, the repertoire was profiled, and TCRdb retains in-frame clones only, with some absent. The sample includes around 980,000 clones, about 84% of them seen just once. The sample was memory CD4+ T cells from PBMCs. These receptors came from a man in his late teens or twenties in good health. Some clones in this sample may be carry-over from other donors' samples. CDR3s include the opening cysteine and the closing phenylalanine or tryptophan. The D gene is left open where the match is weak. Some rows mark clone size as missing; the rest say once, few, many or name a class of expanded clone.

.	TRBV5-1	TRBJ2-3	.	TGCGCCAGCAGCTTTGGGACTGCCTCGGGAGATACGCAGTATTTT	CASSFGTASGDTQYF
.	TRBV11-3	TRBJ2-3	.	TGTGCCAGCAGCTCAGGGCAACGCACAGATACGCAGTATTTT	CASSSGQRTDTQYF
.	TRBV5-4	TRBJ2-3	.	TGTGCCAGCAGCCAAGGTGATACGCAGTATTTT	CASSQGDTQYF
.	TRBV7-2	TRBJ1-2	.	TGTGCCAGCAGCTTAGATGGTGGACCATCTAACTATGGCTACACCTTC	CASSLDGGPSNYGYTF
.	TRBV4-1	TRBJ2-4	.	TGCGCCAGCAGCCAATACCATGGGGGAGACATTCAGTACTTC	CASSQYHGGDIQYF
.	TRBV30	TRBJ1-1	.	TGTGCGCGGGGGGACCGCAGGAACACTGAAGCTTTCTTT	CARGDRRNTEAFF
TRBD2	TRBV4-2	TRBJ2-1	once	TGTGCCAGCAGCCACCTCGGGACTAGCGGGAGGATTGAGCAGTTCTTC	CASSHLGTSGRIEQFF
.	TRBV4-3	TRBJ2-3	.	TGCGCCAGCAGCCAAGAGGGTTTTCGCACAGATACGCAGTATTTT	CASSQEGFRTDTQYF
TRBD1	TRBV11-2	TRBJ2-5	.	TGTGCCAGCAGCTCCCCAGGGGGTCCAGAGACCCAGTACTTC	CASSSPGGPETQYF
.	TRBV6-5	TRBJ2-3	.	TGTGCCAGCAGAATTCGTCCGGCGGGTACAGATACGCAGTATTTT	CASRIRPAGTDTQYF
.	TRBV2	TRBJ2-4	few	TGTGCCAGCAGTGAAGAACTGTTAGCCAAAAACATTCAGTACTTC	CASSEELLAKNIQYF
.	TRBV7-2	TRBJ2-2	once	TGTGCCAGCAGCTCCCGAACAGGGGGGGCCACCGGGGAGCTGTTTTTT	CASSSRTGGATGELFF
.	TRBV7-2	TRBJ1-5	many	TGTGCCAGCAGCCCCAGTCGTAGCAAGGGCAATCAGCCCCAGCATTTT	CASSPSRSKGNQPQHF
.	TRBV5-4	TRBJ2-1	.	TGTGCCAGCAGCTCGGCCGGTAGGACTGCCCCTGATGAGCAGTTCTTC	CASSSAGRTAPDEQFF
.	TRBV7-3	TRBJ1-3	few	TGTGCCAGCAGCCCGGGGCCCCAGGGAGCGGGAAACACCATATATTTT	CASSPGPQGAGNTIYF
TRBD1	TRBV28	TRBJ2-3	.	TGTGCCAGCAGTTTCTGGCGACAGGGCCTACTGTATTTT	CASSFWRQGLLYF
TRBD1	TRBV16	TRBJ1-1	.	TGTGCCAGCAGCCAATACAGGGGGCTGGGTGAAGCTTTCTTT	CASSQYRGLGEAFF
TRBD2	TRBV6-6	TRBJ2-1	.	TGTGCCAGCAGTCTCCGACTAGCGGGTCCTAATGAGCAGTTCTTC	CASSLRLAGPNEQFF
.	TRBV18	TRBJ2-6	.	TGTGCCAGCTCACCAGTTTTTTCTGGGGCCAACGTCCTGACTTTC	CASSPVFSGANVLTF
.	TRBV5-4	TRBJ2-7	.	TGTGCCAGCAGCTCGAAGACTAGCTCCTACGAGCAGTACTTC	CASSSKTSSYEQYF
.	TRBV2	TRBJ2-1	.	TGTGCCAGCGGGAAAGAGGACAATGAGCAGTTCTTC	CASGKEDNEQFF
.	TRBV6-1	TRBJ2-3	.	TGTGCCAGCAGTGTTCTAGGGGGGACAGATACGCAGTATTTT	CASSVLGGTDTQYF
.	TRBV29-1	TRBJ1-1	.	TGCAGCGTTAAAGGGTTCAGTGGGGGGACGGCTTTCTTT	CSVKGFSGGTAFF
TRBD2	TRBV29-1	TRBJ2-7	.	TGCAGCGCAACCAAAGGTAGCGGGATCGGGGTCTACGAGCAGTACTTC	CSATKGSGIGVYEQYF
.	TRBV28	TRBJ2-5	few	TGTGCCACTAAAGGGGAGACCCAGTACTTC	CATKGETQYF
.	TRBV6-5	TRBJ1-1	few	TGTGCCAGCGGGGACACTGAAGCTTTCTTT	CASGDTEAFF
TRBD2	TRBV7-3	TRBJ2-7	.	TGTGCCAGCAGCCCCAATGGCGGGAGGGACTCGTACGAGCAGTACTTC	CASSPNGGRDSYEQYF
.	TRBV7-7	TRBJ2-7	.	TGTGCCAGCAGCTTAGCAGGGACTCTTCTCTCCTACGAGCAGTACTTC	CASSLAGTLLSYEQYF
.	TRBV2	TRBJ1-3	.	TGTGCCAGCCGGGGGTCGGTCTCTGGAAACACCATATATTTT	CASRGSVSGNTIYF
.	TRBV7-2	TRBJ2-1	.	TGTGCCAGCAGCTTATTTGGCTCCTACAATGAGCAGTTCTTC	CASSLFGSYNEQFF
TRBD1	TRBV7-3	TRBJ2-1	.	TGTGCCAGCAGCTCCCCGGGACAGGTCTACAATGAGCAGTTCTTC	CASSSPGQVYNEQFF